These T cell receptor beta chains were read from a single sample in a study of vaccination and CD4 T cells after COVID-19. For these TCRs, the target antigens are not known. One entry per CDR3 protein results from TCRdb running MiXCR on the PCR reads. The sample consists of under 20,000 distinct CDR3 sequences, around half of them appearing once. Sequenced: CD4+ T cells from blood, cultured in vitro. All receptors derive from a human donor who had recovered from COVID-19. Both conserved end residues are part of each CDR3. Each record gives: V gene, D gene, clone size, J gene, CDR3 DNA, CDR3 protein. D genes are given only for firm matches. For some rows the clone size is stated as once, few or many, or as a class when expanded; others skip it.

TRBV20-1	NA	few	TRBJ2-1	TGCAGTGCTGGACCGATAGCTAAGGGGAATGAGCAGTTCTTC	CSAGPIAKGNEQFF
TRBV9	NA	NA	TRBJ2-3	TGTGCCAGCAGCGTAGAGGCTAGGGGGGGCGCAGATACGCAGTATTTT	CASSVEARGGADTQYF
TRBV20-1	TRBD1	NA	TRBJ2-7	TGCAGTGCTATCCACGGACAGGGGATACCCGGCGAGCAGTACTTC	CSAIHGQGIPGEQYF
TRBV11-3	TRBD1	NA	TRBJ1-1	TGTGCCAGCAGCTGGACAGGGGGCACTAGTGAAGCTTTCTTT	CASSWTGGTSEAFF
TRBV19	NA	NA	TRBJ2-3	TGTGCCAGTAGTAGTGGGGGCCCCCTCACCACAGATACGCAGTATTTT	CASSSGGPLTTDTQYF
TRBV20-1	TRBD2	NA	TRBJ2-1	TGCAGTGCTAGAGACCAAATAGCGGGTAGCTCCTACAATGAGCAGTTCTTC	CSARDQIAGSSYNEQFF
TRBV5-1	TRBD1	NA	TRBJ2-7	TGCGCCAGCAGCACAGGACAGGTCCCCTACGAGCAGTACTTC	CASSTGQVPYEQYF
TRBV19	NA	NA	TRBJ1-1	TGTGCCAGTAGTATCGGTCAGCTAAGGAACACTGAAGCTTTCTTT	CASSIGQLRNTEAFF
TRBV19	NA	NA	TRBJ1-2	TGTGCCAGCCGGGACGGGGGAAACTATGGCTACACCTTC	CASRDGGNYGYTF
TRBV20-1	NA	NA	TRBJ2-6	TGCAGTGCTAGGAAAGGGTCTGGGGCCAACGTCCTGACTTTC	CSARKGSGANVLTF
TRBV19	TRBD1	NA	TRBJ1-2	TGTGCCAGTAGTACAGGACAGGTATACCGTGGCTACACCTTC	CASSTGQVYRGYTF
TRBV20-1	TRBD2	few	TRBJ2-1	TGCAGTGCTAGTCGCGGGAGCTCCTACAATGAGCAGTTCTTC	CSASRGSSYNEQFF
TRBV19	TRBD2	NA	TRBJ2-2	TGTGCCAGTAGATGGCGGGGGGGCCCCGGGGAGCTGTTTTTT	CASRWRGGPGELFF
TRBV28	NA	NA	TRBJ2-2	TGTGCCAGCACTCTAGCGTGGGATGCCGGGGAGCTGTTTTTT	CASTLAWDAGELFF